This is a list of T cell receptor beta chains from one sample in a study of cytomegalovirus exposure and HLA in healthy donors. The method was immunoSEQ multiplex PCR; TCRdb's version includes in-frame clones alone and lacks a portion of them. Seen here are approximately 240,000 clones, over 70% observed once, and the top ten hold approximately 2.6%. Sequencing was done on a sample of PBMCs. Receptors were obtained from a woman aged 55-75 years in good health and CMV-seropositive. Both conserved end residues are part of each CDR3. D genes are given only for firm matches. A clone size is listed for some rows: how often the clone was seen (once, few, many), or a class if it is expanded.

V gene: TRBV7-8
clone size: NA
D gene: NA
CDR3 length: 15
J gene: TRBJ1-4
CDR3 DNA: TGTGCCAGCAGCTTCCTCCAGGGGCGCGGGGAAAAACTGTTTTTT
CDR3 protein: CASSFLQGRGEKLFF

V gene: TRBV7-9
clone size: NA
D gene: TRBD1
CDR3 length: 14
J gene: TRBJ2-7
CDR3 DNA: TGTTCCAGCAGCTTAGCGCGGGACAGGACGGCGGAGTACTTC
CDR3 protein: CSSSLARDRTAEYF

V gene: TRBV19
clone size: NA
D gene: TRBD1
CDR3 length: 17
J gene: TRBJ2-6
CDR3 DNA: TGTGCCAGCACTACACCGACAGGGATCTCTGGGGCCAACGTCCTGACTTTC
CDR3 protein: CASTTPTGISGANVLTF

V gene: TRBV6-5
clone size: few
D gene: NA
CDR3 length: 13
J gene: TRBJ1-2
CDR3 DNA: TGTGCCAGCAGTTACTTGACAGGCAATGGCTACACCTTC
CDR3 protein: CASSYLTGNGYTF

V gene: TRBV9
clone size: few
D gene: NA
CDR3 length: 13
J gene: TRBJ1-6
CDR3 DNA: TGTGCCAGCAGCGTAGCTCGTAATTCACCCCTCCACTTT
CDR3 protein: CASSVARNSPLHF

V gene: TRBV7-9
clone size: NA
D gene: NA
CDR3 length: 14
J gene: TRBJ1-1
CDR3 DNA: TGTGCCAGCAGCTTAGAGAGCGGGTACACTGAAGCTTTCTTT
CDR3 protein: CASSLESGYTEAFF

V gene: TRBV2
clone size: NA
D gene: NA
CDR3 length: 14
J gene: TRBJ2-7
CDR3 DNA: TGTGCCAGCAGTCAAATGGACTCCTACTACGAGCAGTACTTC
CDR3 protein: CASSQMDSYYEQYF

V gene: TRBV6-1
clone size: NA
D gene: NA
CDR3 length: 14
J gene: TRBJ1-2
CDR3 DNA: TGTGCCAGCACCCTTTTACCAGGGGTACATGGCTACACCTTC
CDR3 protein: CASTLLPGVHGYTF

V gene: TRBV2
clone size: NA
D gene: TRBD1
CDR3 length: 14
J gene: TRBJ1-1
CDR3 DNA: TGTGCCAGCATCTGGGACAGGGAAGACACTGAAGCTTTCTTT
CDR3 protein: CASIWDREDTEAFF

V gene: TRBV7-2
clone size: NA
D gene: NA
CDR3 length: 15
J gene: TRBJ1-1
CDR3 DNA: TGTGCCAGCAGCTTGGTCGTGGGCAAGAACACTGAAGCTTTCTTT
CDR3 protein: CASSLVVGKNTEAFF

V gene: TRBV7-2
clone size: NA
D gene: TRBD1
CDR3 length: 15
J gene: TRBJ1-5
CDR3 DNA: TGTGCCAGCAGCTTAAGGACAGGCGAAAGTCAGCCCCAGCATTTT
CDR3 protein: CASSLRTGESQPQHF

V gene: TRBV7-8
clone size: NA
D gene: NA
CDR3 length: 18
J gene: TRBJ2-1
CDR3 DNA: TGTGCCAGCAGCTTTGACCCCGGGGTCAGGGGATTCTACAATGAGCAGTTCTTC
CDR3 protein: CASSFDPGVRGFYNEQFF

V gene: TRBV7-9
clone size: once
D gene: NA
CDR3 length: 15
J gene: TRBJ1-2
CDR3 DNA: TGTGCCAGCAGCTTCGCAACACAGGGTAACTATGGCTACACCTTC
CDR3 protein: CASSFATQGNYGYTF

V gene: TRBV28
clone size: NA
D gene: NA
CDR3 length: 15
J gene: TRBJ2-3
CDR3 DNA: TGTGCCAGCAGTTTACTACAGGGAGGGTCAGATACGCAGTATTTT
CDR3 protein: CASSLLQGGSDTQYF

V gene: TRBV2
clone size: NA
D gene: TRBD2
CDR3 length: 15
J gene: TRBJ2-2
CDR3 DNA: TGTGCCAGCGCCCTCGGCAGCGGGATGGTCGGGGAGCTGTTTTTT
CDR3 protein: CASALGSGMVGELFF

V gene: TRBV1
clone size: NA
D gene: NA
CDR3 length: 14
J gene: TRBJ2-1
CDR3 DNA: TGCACCAGCCGGCTAGCGACATCCTACAATGAGCAGTTCTTC
CDR3 protein: CTSRLATSYNEQFF

V gene: TRBV28
clone size: few
D gene: NA
CDR3 length: 14
J gene: TRBJ1-5
CDR3 DNA: TGTGCCAGCAGTTTAGGGGGGAGCAATCAGCCCCAGCATTTT
CDR3 protein: CASSLGGSNQPQHF

V gene: TRBV6-5
clone size: NA
D gene: NA
CDR3 length: 14
J gene: TRBJ1-1
CDR3 DNA: TGTGCCAGCAGTTATTCCGGACAGTCCACTGAAGCTTTCTTT
CDR3 protein: CASSYSGQSTEAFF

V gene: TRBV23-1
clone size: NA
D gene: NA
CDR3 length: 17
J gene: TRBJ2-2
CDR3 DNA: TGCGCCAGCAGTCAACTGACCCGAGCGGTCAACACCGGGGAGCTGTTTTTT
CDR3 protein: CASSQLTRAVNTGELFF

V gene: TRBV5-1
clone size: NA
D gene: NA
CDR3 length: 14
J gene: TRBJ2-1
CDR3 DNA: TGCGCCAGCAGCTTCGGACAGCCGTACAATGAGCAGTTCTTC
CDR3 protein: CASSFGQPYNEQFF